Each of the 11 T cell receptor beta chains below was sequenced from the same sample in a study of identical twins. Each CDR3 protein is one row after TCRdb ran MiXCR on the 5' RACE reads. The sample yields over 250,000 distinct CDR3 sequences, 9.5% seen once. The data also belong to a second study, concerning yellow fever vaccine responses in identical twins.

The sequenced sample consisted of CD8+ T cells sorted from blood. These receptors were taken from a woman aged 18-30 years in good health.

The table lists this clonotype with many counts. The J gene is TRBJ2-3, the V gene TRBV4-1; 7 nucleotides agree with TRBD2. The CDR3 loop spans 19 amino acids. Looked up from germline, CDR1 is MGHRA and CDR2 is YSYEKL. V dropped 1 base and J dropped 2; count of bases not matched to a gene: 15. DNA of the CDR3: TGCGCCAGCAGCCAAGTCGAGGGAGGGATCAAGGCGATCACAGATACGCAGTATTTT. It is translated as CASSQVEGGIKAITDTQYF.

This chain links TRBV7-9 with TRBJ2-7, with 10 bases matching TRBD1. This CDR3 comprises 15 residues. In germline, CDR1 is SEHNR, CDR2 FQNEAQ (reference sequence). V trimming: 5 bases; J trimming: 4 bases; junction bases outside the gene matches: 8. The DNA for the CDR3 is TGTGCCAGCAGCCGAACCGGGACAGGGGCATACGAGCAGTACTTC. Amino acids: CASSRTGTGAYEQYF.

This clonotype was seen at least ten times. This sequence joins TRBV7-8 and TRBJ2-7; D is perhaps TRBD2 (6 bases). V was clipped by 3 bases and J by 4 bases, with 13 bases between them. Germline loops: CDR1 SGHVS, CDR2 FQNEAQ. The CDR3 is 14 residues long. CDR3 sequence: CASSLWRESYEQYF. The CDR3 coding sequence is TGTGCCAGCAGCTTGTGGAGGGAATCTTACGAGCAGTACTTC.

This chain's CDR3 is CASSKGEYRDGNTGELFF. The CDR3 region has the DNA TGTGCCAGCAGCAAAGGAGAGTACCGGGACGGAAACACCGGGGAGCTGTTTTTT. This sequence joins TRBV21-1 and TRBJ2-2; the table's D call TRBD2 went unverified against the DNA. TRBV21-1 is a pseudogene locus. The CDR3 contains 18 residues.

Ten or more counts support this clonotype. CDR3 sequence reads: CSVESTGELFF. The CDR3 DNA follows: TGCAGCGTTGAATCCACCGGGGAGCTGTTTTTT. The chain combines TRBV29-1 with TRBJ2-2; D gene unclear. V was trimmed by 2 bases and J by 4 bases, leaving 2 bases between them. Germline-derived CDR1 and CDR2 are SQVTM and ANQGSEA. CDR3 size: 11 residues.

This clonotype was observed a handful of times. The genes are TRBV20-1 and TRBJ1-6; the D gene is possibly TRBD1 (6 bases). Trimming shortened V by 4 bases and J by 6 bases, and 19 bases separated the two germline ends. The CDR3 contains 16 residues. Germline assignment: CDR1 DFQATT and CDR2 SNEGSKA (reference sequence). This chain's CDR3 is CSATPYVDRFNSPLHF. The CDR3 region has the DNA TGCAGTGCTACCCCTTATGTCGACAGGTTTAATTCACCCCTCCACTTT.

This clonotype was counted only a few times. The CDR3 nucleotides are TGTGCCAGCAGACGAGACCAGGGATATGTGGTTGGTGGCTACACCTTC. Its translation is CASRRDQGYVVGGYTF. The chain employs TRBV12-3 or TRBV12-4 and TRBJ1-2; possibly TRBD1 for D (5 bases). The CDR3 has 16 amino acids. The V end lost 6 bases, the J end lost 7 bases, and 24 bases lay between the germline ends.

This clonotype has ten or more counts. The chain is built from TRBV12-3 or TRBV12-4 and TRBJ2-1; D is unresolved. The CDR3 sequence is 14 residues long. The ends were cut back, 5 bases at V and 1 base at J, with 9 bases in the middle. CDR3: CASSTVISYNEQFF. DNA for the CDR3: TGTGCCAGCAGTACGGTCATTTCCTACAATGAGCAGTTCTTC.

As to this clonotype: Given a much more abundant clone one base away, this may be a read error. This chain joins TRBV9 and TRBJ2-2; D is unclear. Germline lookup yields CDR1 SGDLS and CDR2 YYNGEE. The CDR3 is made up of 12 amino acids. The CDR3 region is CARSVGSGELFF. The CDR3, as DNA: TGTGCCAGAAGCGTAGGATCCGGGGAGCTGTTTTTT.

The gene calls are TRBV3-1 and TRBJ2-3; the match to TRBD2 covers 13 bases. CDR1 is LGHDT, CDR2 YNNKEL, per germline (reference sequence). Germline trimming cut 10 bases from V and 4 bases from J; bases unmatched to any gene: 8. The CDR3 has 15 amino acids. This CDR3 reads CATCQTSGGADTQYF. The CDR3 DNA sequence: TGTGCCACCTGCCAAACTAGCGGGGGGGCAGATACGCAGTATTTT.

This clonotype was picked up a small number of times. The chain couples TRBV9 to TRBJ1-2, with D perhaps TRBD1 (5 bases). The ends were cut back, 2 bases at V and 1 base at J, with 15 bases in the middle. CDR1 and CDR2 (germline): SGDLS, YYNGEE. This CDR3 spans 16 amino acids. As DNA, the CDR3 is TGTGCCAGCAGCGTGAACCGGTGGGGGGATAACTATGGCTACACCTTC. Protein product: CASSVNRWGDNYGYTF.